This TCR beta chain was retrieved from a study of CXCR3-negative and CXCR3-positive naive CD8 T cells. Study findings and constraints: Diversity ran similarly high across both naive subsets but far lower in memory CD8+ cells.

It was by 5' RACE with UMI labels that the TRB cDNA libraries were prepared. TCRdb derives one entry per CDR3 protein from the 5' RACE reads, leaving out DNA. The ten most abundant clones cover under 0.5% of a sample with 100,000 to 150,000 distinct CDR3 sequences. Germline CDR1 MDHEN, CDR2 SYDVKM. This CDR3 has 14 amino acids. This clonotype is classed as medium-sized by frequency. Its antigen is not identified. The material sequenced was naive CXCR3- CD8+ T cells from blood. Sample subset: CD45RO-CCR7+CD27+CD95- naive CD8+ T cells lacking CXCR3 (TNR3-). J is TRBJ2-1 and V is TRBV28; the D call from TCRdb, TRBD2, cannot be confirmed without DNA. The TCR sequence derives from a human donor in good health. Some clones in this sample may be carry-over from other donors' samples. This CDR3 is CASSFRGRVDEQFF.